The clone carrying this T cell receptor (beta chain) was seen only a few times. The sample comes from a study of T-cell reconstitution after alpha-beta-depleted transplantation in children. It was with unique molecular identifiers that the TCRbeta library was prepared. TCRdb reprocessed the PCR reads via MiXCR and lists one record per CDR3 protein. The profile covers hundreds of thousands of distinct CDR3 sequences, with approximately 17% appearing a single time and about 1.1% taken by the ten largest. Trimming cost V 3 bases and J 5 bases; bases outside gene matches: 9. Looked up from germline, CDR1 is SGHKS and CDR2 is YYEKEE (reference sequence). This CDR3 spans 16 amino acids.

Specimen: PBMCs from the stem cell graft donor, collected from the stem cell graft. This TCR derives from a human donor who donated a stem cell graft to a child with acute myeloid leukemia. The chain joins TRBV5-5 to TRBJ1-5; 9 bases line up with TRBD1. CDR3 in amino acids: CASSSLTGGAYQPQHF. In nucleotides, the CDR3 is TGTGCCAGCAGCTCCCTGACAGGGGGGGCATATCAGCCCCAGCATTTT.